This T cell receptor beta chain was profiled in a study of T-cell memory formation after mild COVID-19. Study background: The two donors had largely donor-specific TCR clusters.

This CDR3 comprises 13 residues. Trimming stripped 4 bases from V and 1 base from J, with 8 bases between. CDR1 and CDR2 from the germline V gene are SGHRS and YFSETQ. Study findings and constraints: Researchers could not confirm that second-wave clones peaking on day 37 targeted SARS-CoV-2.

As regards this clonotype: The antigen is not known.

The 5'RACE method, run with constant-segment primers, produced TCR alpha and TCR beta cDNA libraries (carrying sample barcodes and UMIs). TCRdb re-called the 5' RACE reads with MiXCR, one entry per CDR3 protein. The sample shows approximately 180,000 distinct CDR3 sequences, about a sixth of them seen only once. The source is an adult woman who had mild COVID-19 (a few samples of this study predate the infection). Cell type and time point are not known. The chain employs TRBV5-1 and TRBJ1-1; TRBD1 might be the D (6 bases). Source material: PBMCs or a T cell subset sorted from them (not recorded which). CDR3 sequence (DNA): TGCGCCAGCAGCACGACAGGGAACACTGAAGCTTTCTTT. The encoded protein is CASSTTGNTEAFF.